The present TCR beta chain was sequenced within a study of blood T cell repertoires in COVID-19. There are 16 residues in the CDR3. Germline-derived CDR1 and CDR2 are MNHNS and SASEGT. Trimming left V 4 bases short and J 0 bases short, with 16 bases between. Libraries were prepared by immunoSEQ multiplex PCR; TCRdb keeps only in-frame clonotypes and omits some of them. This table holds a few hundred thousand clones, 70% to 90% found once. The chain combines TRBV6-1 with TRBJ2-7; D is unclear. The sequence derives from a woman aged 35 to 49 who had recovered from COVID-19. Sequenced sample: PBMCs or T cells enriched from blood (not recorded which). The CDR3 DNA is TGTGCCAGCAGTGGCCCCGACATAGAGAGCTCCTACGAGCAGTACTTC. Its translation: CASSGPDIESSYEQYF.